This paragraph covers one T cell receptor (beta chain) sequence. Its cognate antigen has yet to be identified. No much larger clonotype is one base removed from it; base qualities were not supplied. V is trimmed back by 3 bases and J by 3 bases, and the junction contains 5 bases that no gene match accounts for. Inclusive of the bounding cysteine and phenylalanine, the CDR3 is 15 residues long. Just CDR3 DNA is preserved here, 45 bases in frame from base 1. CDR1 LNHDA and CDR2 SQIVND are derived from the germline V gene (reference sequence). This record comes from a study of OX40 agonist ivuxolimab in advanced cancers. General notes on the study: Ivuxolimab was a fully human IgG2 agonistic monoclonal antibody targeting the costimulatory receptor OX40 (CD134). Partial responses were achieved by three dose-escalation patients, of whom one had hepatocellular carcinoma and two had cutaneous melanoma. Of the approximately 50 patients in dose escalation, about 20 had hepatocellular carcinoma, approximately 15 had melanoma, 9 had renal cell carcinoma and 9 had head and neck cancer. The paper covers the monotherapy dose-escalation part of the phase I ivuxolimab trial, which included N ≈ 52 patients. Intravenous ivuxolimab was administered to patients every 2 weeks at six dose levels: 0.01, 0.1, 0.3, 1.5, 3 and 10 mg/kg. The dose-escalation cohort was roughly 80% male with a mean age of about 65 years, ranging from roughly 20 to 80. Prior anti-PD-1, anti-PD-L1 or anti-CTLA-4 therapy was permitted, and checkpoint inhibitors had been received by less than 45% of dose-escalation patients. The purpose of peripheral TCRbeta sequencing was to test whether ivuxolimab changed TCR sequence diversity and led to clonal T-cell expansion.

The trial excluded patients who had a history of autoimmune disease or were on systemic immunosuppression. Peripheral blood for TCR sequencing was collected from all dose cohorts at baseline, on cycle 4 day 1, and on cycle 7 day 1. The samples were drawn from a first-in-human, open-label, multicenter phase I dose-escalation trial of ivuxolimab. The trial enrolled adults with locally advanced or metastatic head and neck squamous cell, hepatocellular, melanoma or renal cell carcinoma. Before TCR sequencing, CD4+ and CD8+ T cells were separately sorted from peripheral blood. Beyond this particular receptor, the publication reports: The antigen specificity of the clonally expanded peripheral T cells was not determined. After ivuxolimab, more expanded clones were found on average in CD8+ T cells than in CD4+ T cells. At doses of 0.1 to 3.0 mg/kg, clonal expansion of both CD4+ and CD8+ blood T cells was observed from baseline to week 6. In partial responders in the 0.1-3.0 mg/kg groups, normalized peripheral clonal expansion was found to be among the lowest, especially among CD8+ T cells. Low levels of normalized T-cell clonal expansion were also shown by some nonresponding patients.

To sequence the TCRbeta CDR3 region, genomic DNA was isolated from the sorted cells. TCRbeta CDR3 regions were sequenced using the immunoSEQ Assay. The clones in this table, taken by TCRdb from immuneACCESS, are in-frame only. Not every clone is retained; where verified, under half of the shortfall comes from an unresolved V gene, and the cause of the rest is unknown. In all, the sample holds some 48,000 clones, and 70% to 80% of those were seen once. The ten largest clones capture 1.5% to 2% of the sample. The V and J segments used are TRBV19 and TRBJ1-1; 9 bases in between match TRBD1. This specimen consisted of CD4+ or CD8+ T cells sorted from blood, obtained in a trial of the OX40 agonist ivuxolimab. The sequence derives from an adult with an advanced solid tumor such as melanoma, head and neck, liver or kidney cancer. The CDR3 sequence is CASSILDRGDTEAFF. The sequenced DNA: TGTGCCAGTAGTATCTTGGACAGGGGAGACACTGAAGCTTTCTTT.